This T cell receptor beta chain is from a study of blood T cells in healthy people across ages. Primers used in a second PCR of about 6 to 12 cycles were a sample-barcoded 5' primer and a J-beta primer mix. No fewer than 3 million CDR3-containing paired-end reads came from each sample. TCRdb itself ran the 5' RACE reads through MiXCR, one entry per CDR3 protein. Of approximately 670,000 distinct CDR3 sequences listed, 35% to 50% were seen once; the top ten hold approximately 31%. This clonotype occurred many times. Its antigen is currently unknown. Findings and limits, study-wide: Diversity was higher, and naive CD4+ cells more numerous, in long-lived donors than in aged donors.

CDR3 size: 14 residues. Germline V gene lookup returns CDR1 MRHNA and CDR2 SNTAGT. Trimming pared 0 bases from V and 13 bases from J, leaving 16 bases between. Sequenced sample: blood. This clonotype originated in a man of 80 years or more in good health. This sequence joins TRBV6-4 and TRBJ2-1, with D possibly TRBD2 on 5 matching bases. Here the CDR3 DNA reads TGTGCCAGCAGTGACTCGAGTCGGGGTACCGAACAGTTCTTC. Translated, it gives CASSDSSRGTEQFF.